This T cell receptor (beta chain) emerged from a study of sequential checkpoint blockade in melanoma. Sequencing was performed with immunoSEQ multiplex PCR; in TCRdb, only in-frame clones are kept and a portion is missing. Found here are around 15,000 clones, 85% to 95% of them singletons; the top ten hold roughly 23%. Treatment noted: randomized to nivolumab then ipilimumab (arm A) or the reverse (arm B). This CDR3 comprises 15 residues. With 0 bases removed from V and 1 base from J, the gap between germline ends came to 10 bases. Germline CDR1 reads SGHNT; CDR2 reads YYREEE (reference sequence). J is TRBJ1-1 and V is TRBV5-4; tentative D call: TRBD1 (5 bases). This receptor was obtained from a human donor with melanoma. Specimen: CD8+ T cells sorted from blood (inferred from file names), collected from a patient given nivolumab and ipilimumab in sequence. CDR3 nucleotides: TGTGCCAGCAGCTTGGAGGCAGGGCCGAACACTGAAGCTTTCTTT. Amino acids: CASSLEAGPNTEAFF. Full variable domain (missing parts from reference TRBV5-4 and TRBJ1-1): ETGVTQSPTHLIKTRGQQVTLRCSSQSGHNTVSWYQQALGQGPQFIFQYYREEENGRGNFPPRFSGLQFPNYSSELNVNALELDDSALYLCASSLEAGPNTEAFFGQGTRLTVV.